A single count supports the clone carrying this T cell receptor beta chain. Its antigen is unknown. The data derive from a study of T-cell memory formation after mild COVID-19. As for the study in general: Across donors, TCR clusters were largely donor specific. The study's findings and limits: From day 15 to 85, contracting clones were balanced between CD4 and CD8, whereas later expanders leaned toward CD4+.

The CDR3 totals 15 residues. Germline-derived CDR1 and CDR2 are SGHRS and YFSETQ. With V trimmed by 2 bases and J by 5 bases, 7 bases remained unmatched. TCRdb re-called the 5' RACE reads through MiXCR, storing one row per CDR3 protein. The sample shows just under 550,000 distinct CDR3 sequences, roughly 22% of them seen only once. The clonotype originates from an adult woman who had mild COVID-19 (a few samples of this study predate the infection). Cell type and time point are not known. The sample comprised PBMCs or a T cell subset sorted from them (not recorded which). The J gene is TRBJ1-1, the V gene TRBV5-1, with TRBD1 matching 9 bases. This CDR3 is CASSFAGTGSTEAFF. In DNA, the CDR3 is TGCGCCAGCAGCTTCGCAGGGACAGGGAGTACTGAAGCTTTCTTT.